This TCR beta chain was recovered during a study of T cells in Graves' hyperthyroidism and ophthalmopathy. The overall study: Peripheral blood was taken when the disease was first diagnosed, before any treatment began.

Deletions cut 3 bases from V and 4 bases from J, with 12 bases between. This CDR3 has 15 amino acids. This clonotype appeared many times. The antigen is unknown. RNA transcripts gave rise to amplified TCR beta CDR3 regions. A first-round RT-PCR of the TCR CDR3 used the HTBI primer set. MiXCR, run by TCRdb on the multiplex PCR reads, gives a single entry per CDR3 protein. The data show fewer than 700,000 distinct CDR3 sequences, around 16% seen once. PBMCs came from 10 ml fresh peripheral blood. Study-wide results and caveats: The model forecast ophthalmopathy, anticipating it by a median about six months before onset.

This receptor was taken from a woman in her thirties with Graves' hyperthyroidism. The chain links TRBV12-3 or TRBV12-4 to TRBJ2-2; a weak D match, TRBD1 (7 bases). The sequencing sample was made of blood. DNA of the CDR3: TGTGCCAGCAGTTTCAGGGGGGCAGGCACCGGGGAGCTGTTTTTT. Translated, it gives CASSFRGAGTGELFF.